The present TCR beta chain was sequenced within a study of cytomegalovirus exposure and HLA in healthy donors. The CDR3 has 15 residues. CDR1 is MNHEY and CDR2 is SVGAGI in the germline V gene. The trim removed 6 bases at V and 4 bases at J, leaving 11 bases unmatched. 60 Vbeta and 13 Jbeta primers were used in PCR. Assay used: immunoSEQ multiplex PCR; TCRdb lists only in-frame clones, some missing. The sample records some 99,000 clones, approximately 71% being singletons. Material: PBMCs. The V and J genes are TRBV6-5 and TRBJ1-2; TRBD1 aligns across 7 bases. The TCR sequence derives from a female donor in good health and CMV-seronegative. The CDR3 reads CASRPPRQGSYGYTF. As DNA, the CDR3 is TGTGCCAGCAGGCCCCCGAGACAGGGCTCCTATGGCTACACCTTC.